The rows below give T cell receptor beta chains drawn from one sample of a study of response to subunit inactivated influenza vaccine. TCRdb ran MiXCR on the RT-PCR reads and lists one entry per CDR3 protein. The data show 500,000 to 600,000 distinct CDR3 sequences, around 8% seen once. The sample consisted of PBMCs from blood, taken less than 30 months after vaccination. The receptors originated from a man aged 45 to 75 who received an inactivated influenza vaccine. CDR3s include the opening cysteine and the closing phenylalanine or tryptophan. The D gene is left open where the match is weak. Clone size, where shown, is once, few, many, or a class for clones that have expanded.

v_gene: TRBV20-1; d_gene: -; abundance: -; j_gene: TRBJ2-7; CDR3nt: TGCAGTGCCCTCCCCCCGGGACGGGGTCTATCCTACGAGCAGTACTTC; CDR3aa: CSALPPGRGLSYEQYF
v_gene: TRBV7-2; d_gene: TRBD1; abundance: -; j_gene: TRBJ2-3; CDR3nt: TGTGCCAGCAGCTTAGGGACAGGGGCACAGTATTTT; CDR3aa: CASSLGTGAQYF
v_gene: TRBV7-2; d_gene: -; abundance: many; j_gene: TRBJ1-3; CDR3nt: TGTGCCAGCAGCCCTAAAGGCGGCTCTGGAAACACCATATATTTT; CDR3aa: CASSPKGGSGNTIYF
v_gene: TRBV3-1; d_gene: TRBD2; abundance: -; j_gene: TRBJ2-2; CDR3nt: TGTGCCAGCAGCAGGACTAGCGCTTACACCGGGGAGCTGTTTTTT; CDR3aa: CASSRTSAYTGELFF
v_gene: TRBV20-1; d_gene: TRBD2; abundance: many; j_gene: TRBJ2-2; CDR3nt: TGCAGTGCAACCCTGGCTAGCGGGGGGGTCGGGGAGCTGTTTTTT; CDR3aa: CSATLASGGVGELFF
v_gene: TRBV7-2; d_gene: -; abundance: many; j_gene: TRBJ2-7; CDR3nt: TGTGCCAGCAGCTTAAAAGACGGTCCCTACGAGCAGTACTTC; CDR3aa: CASSLKDGPYEQYF
v_gene: TRBV4-3; d_gene: -; abundance: -; j_gene: TRBJ2-6; CDR3nt: TGCGCCAGCAGCCAAGAGACCCGCTCTGGGGCCAACGTCCTGACTTTC; CDR3aa: CASSQETRSGANVLTF
v_gene: TRBV5-1; d_gene: -; abundance: -; j_gene: TRBJ2-3; CDR3nt: TGCGCCAGCAGCTTGTCCGGGAGAGGGGGGACGCAGTATTTT; CDR3aa: CASSLSGRGGTQYF
v_gene: TRBV12-3/TRBV12-4; d_gene: -; abundance: -; j_gene: TRBJ1-1; CDR3nt: TGTGCCAGCAGTTTAGGGGCGGAATACACTGAAGCTTTCTTT; CDR3aa: CASSLGAEYTEAFF
v_gene: TRBV7-2; d_gene: -; abundance: -; j_gene: TRBJ2-4; CDR3nt: TGTGCCAGCAGCTTAGGCGGGACGGCCAAAAACATTCAGTACTTC; CDR3aa: CASSLGGTAKNIQYF
v_gene: TRBV20-1; d_gene: TRBD1; abundance: -; j_gene: TRBJ2-7; CDR3nt: TGCAGTGCTAGAGGGACAGGGGACCCCTACGAGCAGTACTTC; CDR3aa: CSARGTGDPYEQYF
v_gene: TRBV28; d_gene: -; abundance: few; j_gene: TRBJ1-2; CDR3nt: TGTGCCAGCAGTTTCCCCCGGGGGAGCTATGGCTACACCTTC; CDR3aa: CASSFPRGSYGYTF
v_gene: TRBV19; d_gene: -; abundance: few; j_gene: TRBJ2-7; CDR3nt: TGTGCCAGTAGTCCTCGATACGGCAGCTCTTCCTACGAGCAGTACTTC; CDR3aa: CASSPRYGSSSYEQYF
v_gene: TRBV6-2/TRBV6-3; d_gene: -; abundance: few; j_gene: TRBJ1-2; CDR3nt: TGTGCCACGGCCCACAATCCGGGCTATGGCTACACCTTC; CDR3aa: CATAHNPGYGYTF
v_gene: TRBV5-1; d_gene: -; abundance: few; j_gene: TRBJ1-2; CDR3nt: TGCGCCAGCAGATTCCGGGAAGGCTATGGCTACACCTTC; CDR3aa: CASRFREGYGYTF
v_gene: TRBV10-3; d_gene: TRBD1; abundance: few; j_gene: TRBJ2-7; CDR3nt: TGTGCCACCAAGGACAGGGAGGTAAAGTACTTC; CDR3aa: CATKDREVKYF
v_gene: TRBV4-1; d_gene: -; abundance: few; j_gene: TRBJ2-2; CDR3nt: TGCGCCAGCAGCCACCCCATGGGGAAAACCGGGGAGCTGTTTTTT; CDR3aa: CASSHPMGKTGELFF
v_gene: TRBV7-2; d_gene: TRBD2; abundance: many; j_gene: TRBJ2-3; CDR3nt: TGTGCCAGCAACAGGGGGAGGACTAGCGGGGGTGATACGCAGTATTTT; CDR3aa: CASNRGRTSGGDTQYF